The 21 T cell receptor beta chains below all came from one sample that was sequenced in a study of shared clonotypes between healthy human individuals. Here immunoSEQ multiplex PCR was the method, and the copy in TCRdb shows in-frame clones only, minus some. The sample has roughly 2.4 million clones, approximately 96% seen once; the top ten hold approximately 0.13%. What was sequenced was naive CD4+ T cells sorted from blood. Subset described: CD45RA+ positively selected. The receptors were sampled from a man aged 18-30 years in good health.

The rearrangement joins TRBV2 to TRBJ2-7, with D hard to call. The germline CDR1 and CDR2 sequences are SNHLY and FYNNEI. V was trimmed by 6 bases and J by 1 base, leaving 13 bases between them. The CDR3 has 14 amino acids. CDR3 in DNA: TGTGCCAGCAGATTAAGTCAGGTTTCCTACGAGCAGTACTTC. This encodes CASRLSQVSYEQYF.

The V gene is TRBV5-1, the J gene TRBJ1-1, with a possible D match to TRBD1 (5 bases). This CDR3 is 15 amino acids long. CDR1 and CDR2 from the germline V gene are SGHRS and YFSETQ. Trimming cost V 2 bases and J 4 bases, with 15 bases left between them. CDR3 in DNA: TGCGCCAGCAGCTTACCACAGGTGGCGGGCACTGAAGCTTTCTTT. This translates into CASSLPQVAGTEAFF. The entire variable domain, with the rest obtained from reference TRBV5-1 and TRBJ1-1, is as follows: KAGVTQTPRYLIKTRGQQVTLSCSPISGHRSVSWYQQTPGQGLQFLFEYFSETQRNKGNFPGRFSGRQFSNSRSEMNVSTLELGDSALYLCASSLPQVAGTEAFFGQGTRLTVV.

The chain has TRBV6-6 and TRBJ1-1, with 8 bases lining up with TRBD1. The CDR3 runs to 16 residues. The V segment lost 3 bases and the J segment 0 bases; nucleotides outside the gene matches: 6. Germline V CDR1 and CDR2: MNHNY, SVGAGI (reference sequence). The CDR3 DNA follows: TGTGCCAGCAGTTATTACCAGGGGGCCTTGAACACTGAAGCTTTCTTT. Translating it yields CASSYYQGALNTEAFF.

The V and J genes are TRBV2 and TRBJ2-7; TRBD1 aligns across 11 bases. The germline V gene has CDR1 SNHLY and CDR2 FYNNEI. CDR3 length equals 16 residues. After removal of 0 bases from V and 5 bases from J, the junction contained 6 bases not matched to a gene. DNA for the CDR3: TGTGCCAGCAGTGAAGCTAGGACAGGGGGCCAGGACGAGCAGTACTTC. Encoded protein: CASSEARTGGQDEQYF.

V usage is TRBV29-1 and J usage is TRBJ2-3; unclear D gene. V dropped 2 bases and J dropped 0 bases, with 12 bases sitting between them. The CDR3 covers 15 residues. Germline V lookup: CDR1 SQVTM, CDR2 ANQGSEA. The CDR3 nucleotides are TGCAGCGTTGAATTGGGAATACTAAGCACAGATACGCAGTATTTT. This encodes CSVELGILSTDTQYF.

The chain joins TRBV5-1 to TRBJ2-4, with TRBD2 as a possible D gene (6 bases). The V end was cut by 4 bases, the J end by 3 bases, with 8 bases between. Per the germline V gene, CDR1 is SGHRS and CDR2 is YFSETQ. The CDR3 consists of 13 residues. In nucleotides, the CDR3 is TGCGCCAGCAGCCCGGGGGACAAAAACATTCAGTACTTC. Protein sequence: CASSPGDKNIQYF.

J is TRBJ2-2 and V is TRBV11-3; D remains unclear. The CDR3 contains 14 residues. Germline CDR1 and CDR2: SGHNT and YENEEA. The ends were cut back, 0 bases at V and 2 bases at J, with 4 bases in the middle. CDR3 DNA: TGTGCCAGCAGCTTAGACTTTAACACCGGGGAGCTGTTTTTT. The encoded protein is CASSLDFNTGELFF.

The J gene is TRBJ2-7, the V gene TRBV7-2; D gene ambiguous. Germline CDR1 is SGHTA and CDR2 is FQGNSA. The length of the CDR3 is 13 residues. Trimming removed 1 base at V and 6 bases at J, with 10 bases between. This CDR3 is CASSLGERVEQYF. The CDR3 DNA is TGTGCCAGCAGCTTAGGCGAAAGGGTCGAGCAGTACTTC.

V usage is TRBV5-1 and J usage is TRBJ1-2; 8 bases map to TRBD1. The CDR3 extends over 14 amino acids. Germline V CDR1 and CDR2: SGHRS, YFSETQ. V shed 4 bases, J shed 8 bases, and the junction held 10 bases outside the gene matches. The CDR3 loop reads CASSPGTGREGYTF. The CDR3 DNA reads as TGCGCCAGCAGCCCCGGGACAGGCCGGGAGGGCTACACCTTC.

This sequence joins TRBV10-3 and TRBJ2-2; perhaps TRBD1 as D (5 bases). Trimming shortened V by 2 bases and J by 7 bases, and 11 bases separated the two germline ends. CDR1 and CDR2 from the germline V gene are ENHRY and SYGVKD. The CDR3 contains 14 residues. CDR3 amino acids: CAISEQVRDGELFF. The CDR3 DNA follows: TGTGCCATCAGTGAGCAAGTCAGGGACGGGGAGCTGTTTTTT.

This clone appeared once. V gene TRBV6-5 combines with J gene TRBJ1-4, with 7 bases matching TRBD1. The J segment lost 8 bases and the V segment lost 6 bases, leaving 9 bases of the junction unmatched. Germline CDR1 is MNHEY and CDR2 is SVGAGI. There are 14 residues in the CDR3. CDR3 in amino acids: CASSRRQGGEKLFF. The CDR3 DNA reads as TGTGCCAGCAGCCGTAGACAGGGAGGCGAAAAACTGTTTTTT.

This clone came up once. The V call is TRBV20-1, the J call TRBJ1-1; D gene ambiguous. V was cut by 0 bases and J by 9 bases, with 8 bases left in between. CDR3 length: 11 amino acids. Germline CDR1 is DFQATT and CDR2 is SNEGSKA (reference sequence). This CDR3 reads CSARDLLKAFF. For the CDR3, the DNA is TGCAGTGCTAGAGACCTTTTGAAAGCTTTCTTT.

V usage is TRBV2 and J usage is TRBJ2-7, with 8 bases aligning to TRBD1. The CDR3 spans 13 residues. The V gene end was trimmed by 8 bases and the J gene end by 4 bases; junction bases not matched to a gene: 7. Germline CDR1 is SNHLY and CDR2 is FYNNEI. CDR3 sequence: CASSLQGVYEQYF. In nucleotides, the CDR3 is TGTGCCAGCTCGCTACAGGGGGTTTACGAGCAGTACTTC.

The CDR3 DNA follows: TGCGCCAGCAGCCAAGGGGCGGGTCCCCCCACAGATACGCAGTATTTT. It specifies CASSQGAGPPTDTQYF. The chain combines TRBV4-3 with TRBJ2-3; D is possibly TRBD2 (5 bases). CDR1 is LGHNA, CDR2 YSLEER, per germline. V was pared by 1 base and J by 2 bases, with 13 bases between. The CDR3 totals 16 residues.

The chain has TRBV29-1 and TRBJ2-1, with no clear D. Germline CDR1 SQVTM, CDR2 ANQGSEA. Trimming stripped 1 base from V and 10 bases from J, with 8 bases between. The CDR3 is made up of 11 amino acids. The CDR3 region is CSVEVMGEQFF. DNA for the CDR3: TGCAGCGTTGAAGTTATGGGCGAGCAGTTCTTC.

Details on this clone: Other DNA sequences of this sample code for an identical CDR3. The V and J genes are TRBV15 and TRBJ2-7; D unclear. V was shortened by 4 bases and J by 1 base, with 8 bases between the two germline ends. The CDR3 spans 13 residues. CDR1 and CDR2 from the germline V gene are LNHNV and YYDKDF (reference sequence). CDR3 loop: CATSKTDSYEQYF. Here the CDR3 DNA reads TGTGCCACCAGCAAAACAGATTCCTACGAGCAGTACTTC.

V and J are TRBV21-1 and TRBJ1-2; the table's D gene call, TRBD1, was not cross checked with the DNA. TRBV21-1 is an annotated pseudogene. The CDR3 has 17 amino acids. CDR3 in amino acids: CASSKRTGTIGYYGYTF. DNA for the CDR3: TGTGCCAGCAGCAAACGGACAGGGACGATTGGTTACTATGGCTACACCTTC.

The chain couples TRBV15 to TRBJ2-5; D not certain. V was clipped by 0 bases and J by 5 bases, with 13 bases between them. CDR3 length: 15 residues. Germline V gives CDR1 LNHNV, CDR2 YYDKDF (reference sequence). The CDR3 DNA reads TGTGCCACCAGCAGAGACCCAGGAGCCGGGGAGACCCAGTACTTC. Protein product: CATSRDPGAGETQYF.

This chain uses TRBV5-1 with TRBJ2-1, with TRBD1 as a possible D gene (6 bases). The CDR3 sequence is 13 residues long. Germline CDR1 is SGHRS and CDR2 is YFSETQ. Trimming took off 6 bases at V and 4 bases at J, with 11 bases between the two ends. The CDR3 here is CASTQQGYNEQFF. The CDR3, as DNA: TGCGCCAGCACCCAACAGGGATACAATGAGCAGTTCTTC.

V gene TRBV7-9 combines with J gene TRBJ2-1; D gene unclear. This CDR3 is built from 14 residues. Trimming took 0 bases from V and 10 from J, leaving 13 bases between them. Germline loops: CDR1 SEHNR, CDR2 FQNEAQ (reference sequence). This chain's CDR3 is CASSLALLIGEQFF. The CDR3 coding sequence is TGTGCCAGCAGCTTAGCCCTACTCATCGGGGAGCAGTTCTTC.

This clone was found once. The chain carries TRBV29-1 and TRBJ2-3; D ambiguous. Trimming left V 4 bases short and J 0 bases short, with 14 bases between. Germline V lookup: CDR1 SQVTM, CDR2 ANQGSEA. The CDR3 length is 15 residues. The CDR3 region has the DNA TGCAGCGTTGGGACCCGGGCCCCTAGCACAGATACGCAGTATTTT. This gives the protein CSVGTRAPSTDTQYF.